This TCR beta chain was identified during a study of T cells after posttransplantation cyclophosphamide. Measured with immunoSEQ multiplex PCR; TCRdb has only the in-frame clones, and not every one. The sample was found to contain 35,000 to 40,000 clones, and every one recurs. The length of the CDR3 is 12 residues. CDR1 WSHSY and CDR2 SAAADI come from the germline V gene. Trimming pared 8 bases from V and 4 bases from J, leaving 9 bases between. On the day of bone marrow donation, the related graft donor provided peripheral blood. This clone was recorded at least ten times. V gene TRBV10-2 combines with J gene TRBJ2-1; D call uncertain. This TCR was recovered from a man between 50 and 59 years old in good health, CMV-negative, and a related stem cell transplant donor. The specimen was PBMCs. CDR3 in amino acids: CASSPPYNEQFF. CDR3 nucleotide sequence: TGCGCCAGCTCCCCCCCGTACAATGAGCAGTTCTTC.